Listed here are 2 T cell receptor beta chains from one sample, sequenced in a study of PD-1 blockade in classical Hodgkin lymphoma. The assay was immunoSEQ multiplex PCR, and TCRdb's table has in-frame clones only and misses some. The sample carries just under 40,000 clones, over 70% recorded once. Specified time point: cycle 4 day 1 (C4D1), after 6 weeks of nivolumab. Every patient experienced relapse after autologous stem cell transplantation, and brentuximab vedotin exposure varied. Source: peripheral blood mononuclear cells (PBMCs), taken before the fourth cycle of nivolumab. The source of these receptors is a human donor with classical Hodgkin lymphoma.

The V and J genes are TRBV30 and TRBJ1-2; 9 bases are a match to TRBD1. CDR3 length: 15 residues. J lost 7 bases, V lost 2 bases, and 11 bases had no gene match. Germline CDR1 is GTSNPN and CDR2 is SVGIG (reference sequence). The CDR3 region has the DNA TGTGCCTGGAGTTTAACGAAACAGGGGGCGGTTGGCTACACCTTC. Translation: CAWSLTKQGAVGYTF.

This chain connects TRBV9 to TRBJ2-2, with D possibly being TRBD1 or TRBD2 (5 bases each). The germline V gene encodes CDR1 SGDLS and CDR2 YYNGEE. The CDR3 length is 14 residues. Trimming cost V 6 bases and J 6 bases, with 15 bases left between them. CDR3 region: CASTPAGDPGELFF. The CDR3 DNA reads TGTGCCAGCACTCCTGCCGGGGACCCCGGGGAGCTGTTTTTT.